These 17 T cell receptor beta chains originate from one sample sequenced in a study of shared clonotypes between healthy human individuals. Only in-frame clones appear in the TCRdb table, and some are missing; sequencing was by immunoSEQ multiplex PCR. The sample includes roughly 490,000 clones, 76% seen only once; the top ten take 13%. Sequenced sample: PBMCs. The receptors originated from a woman aged 40-49 years in good health. Some clones in this sample may be carry-over from other donors' samples.

The genes are TRBV2 and TRBJ2-7; 7 positions agree with TRBD1. Germline-derived CDR1 and CDR2 are SNHLY and FYNNEI. CDR3 length equals 17 residues. V shed 1 base and J 3 bases; nucleotides not matched to a gene: 12. CDR3 coding DNA: TGTGCCAGCAGTGAAGGGGAGACAGGGATTACGCTCTACGAGCAGTACTTC. This translates into CASSEGETGITLYEQYF.

V usage is TRBV4-1 and J usage is TRBJ2-5; the D gene is possibly TRBD1 (5 bases). There are 13 residues in the CDR3. The V end lost 3 bases, the J end lost 5 bases, and 10 bases lay between the germline ends. Germline lookup yields CDR1 MGHRA and CDR2 YSYEKL. CDR3 nucleotides: TGCGCCAGCAGCCACTTAGGGGTGGAGACCCAGTACTTC. Its translation is CASSHLGVETQYF.

This chain uses TRBV19 with TRBJ2-2, with D hard to call. This CDR3 is built from 14 residues. Germline V CDR1 and CDR2: LNHDA, SQIVND (reference sequence). V dropped 1 base and J dropped 4 bases, with 7 bases sitting between them. The CDR3 nucleotides are TGTGCCAGTAGTATAGGGGCGGTCACCGGGGAGCTGTTTTTT. Translating it yields CASSIGAVTGELFF.

This chain links TRBV5-1 with TRBJ2-2, with D possibly being TRBD2 (6 bases). Germline V lookup: CDR1 SGHRS, CDR2 YFSETQ. The CDR3 is 15 amino acids. The ends were cut back, 5 bases at V and 5 bases at J, with 16 bases in the middle. The CDR3 sequence is CASRWDFINTGELFF. The CDR3 bases are TGCGCCAGCAGATGGGACTTTATCAATACCGGGGAGCTGTTTTTT.

This clone is a singleton in its sample. CDR3 residues: CASAPGVVTKNIQYF. CDR3 sequence (DNA): TGTGCCAGCGCCCCGGGAGTAGTAACCAAAAACATTCAGTACTTC. V is TRBV28 and J is TRBJ2-4; possibly TRBD2 for D (6 bases). Trimming pared 8 bases from V and 2 bases from J, leaving 16 bases between. CDR1 and CDR2 from the germline V gene are MDHEN and SYDVKM. The CDR3 consists of 15 residues.

In regard to this clone: A far larger clone differs by one base, so this is likely a read error. The J gene is TRBJ2-2, the V gene TRBV30; a possible D gene is TRBD2 (6 bases). This CDR3 comprises 15 residues. Germline V gene data show CDR1 as GTSNPN and CDR2 as SVGIG (reference sequence). CDR3 sequence: CAWSVQGREAGKLFF. CDR3 nucleotide sequence: TGTGCCTGGAGTGTTCAGGGCAGGGAGGCCGGGAAGCTGTTTTTT.

V and J are TRBV5-6 and TRBJ1-1; D unclear. Deletions cut 0 bases from V and 7 bases from J, with 7 bases between. The CDR3 contains 12 residues. Looked up from germline, CDR1 is SGHDT and CDR2 is YYEEEE. CDR3 residues: CASSLGASEAFF. Here the CDR3 DNA reads TGTGCCAGCAGCTTGGGCGCCAGTGAAGCTTTCTTT.

Regarding this clone: Just one base apart from a much larger clone, this may be a read error. Since no conserved phenylalanine or tryptophan closes the CDR3, a read error is the likely cause. The chain recombines TRBV6-6 with TRBJ1-5, with a possible D match to TRBD1 (5 bases). Trimming took off 2 bases at V and 2 bases at J, with 10 bases between the two ends. This CDR3 contains 15 residues. In germline, CDR1 is MNHNY, CDR2 SVGAGI (reference sequence). In nucleotides, the CDR3 is TGTGCCAGCAGTTACCGAGACAGCGGCAATCAGCCCCAGCATCTT. It is translated as CASSYRDSGNQPQHL.

V gene TRBV5-1 combines with J gene TRBJ2-5, with 7 bases aligning to TRBD2. The CDR3 length is 14 residues. Germline trimming cut 4 bases from V and 4 bases from J; bases unmatched to any gene: 7. Germline CDR1 and CDR2: SGHRS and YFSETQ. The CDR3 sequence: CASSTSSGRETQYF. CDR3 nucleotides: TGCGCCAGCAGCACCTCTAGCGGTCGAGAGACCCAGTACTTC.

About this clone: Other nucleotide sequences in the sample specify the same CDR3. V is TRBV11-2 and J is TRBJ1-2; TRBD1 aligns across 8 bases. There are 13 residues in the CDR3. CDR1 SGHAT and CDR2 FQNNGV come from the germline V gene. Unmatched junction bases numbered 4, after V lost 5 bases and J lost 5 bases. CDR3 DNA sequence: TGTGCCAGCAGCCCGGGACAGGATTATGGCTACACCTTC. Protein: CASSPGQDYGYTF.

This chain connects TRBV10-3 to TRBJ2-5; possibly TRBD2 for D (6 bases). The germline V gene encodes CDR1 ENHRY and CDR2 SYGVKD. The CDR3 extends over 15 amino acids. V shed 0 bases and J shed 3 bases, with 11 bases lying between them. In DNA form, the CDR3 reads TGTGCCATCAGTGAGTCGGGGGGAGGTGAAGAGACCCAGTACTTC. It is translated as CAISESGGGEETQYF.

This chain uses TRBV30 with TRBJ1-1; 7 nucleotides agree with TRBD1. Germline V gene lookup returns CDR1 GTSNPN and CDR2 SVGIG (reference sequence). The CDR3 has 15 amino acids. Unmatched junction bases numbered 7, after V lost 3 bases and J lost 0 bases. CDR3 in DNA: TGTGCCTGGAGGGGACCGGACAGGCTGAACACTGAAGCTTTCTTT. Protein: CAWRGPDRLNTEAFF.

Points on this clone: This CDR3 is missing its conserved last phenylalanine or tryptophan, likely due to a read error. V gene TRBV11-2 combines with J gene TRBJ2-7, with 10 bases identical to TRBD2. The V gene's germline CDR1 is SGHAT and CDR2 FQNNGV. The CDR3 has 14 amino acids. V was pared by 1 base and J by 5 bases, with 2 bases of the junction left unmatched. Here the CDR3 reads CASSLGLAGDEQYL. DNA of the CDR3: TGTGCCAGCAGCTTAGGGCTAGCGGGAGACGAGCAGTACCTC.

The chain links TRBV5-5 to TRBJ1-2; 7 bases line up with TRBD1. Germline values: CDR1 SGHKS, CDR2 YYEKEE (reference sequence). This CDR3 region has 14 residues. V gave up 4 bases and J gave up 2 bases; unmatched junction bases: 5. CDR3 region: CASSQGQTNYGYTF. Written as DNA, the CDR3 is TGTGCCAGCAGCCAGGGACAGACCAACTATGGCTACACCTTC.

The chain carries TRBV4-2 and TRBJ2-3; D is unresolved. The CDR3 runs 13 residues. The ends were cut back, 0 bases at V and 2 bases at J, with 3 bases in the middle. Germline CDR1 reads LGHNA; CDR2 reads YNFKEQ. This CDR3 reads CASSQDSTDTQYF. CDR3 sequence (DNA): TGTGCCAGCAGCCAAGACTCCACAGATACGCAGTATTTT.

This clone came up a few times. The rearrangement links TRBV12-5 to TRBJ2-6; D is ambiguous. Trimming cost V 6 bases and J 1 base, with 25 bases left between them. CDR3 length: 20 residues. CDR1 is LGHNT, CDR2 FRNRAP, per germline. CDR3 in amino acids: CASGQLQGPILLSGANVLTF. CDR3 coding DNA: TGTGCTAGTGGCCAACTACAAGGACCCATACTACTATCTGGGGCCAACGTCCTGACTTTC.

In DNA, the CDR3 is TGTGCCAGCAGTGAACAGGGGCCCCAGCATTTT. Translated, it gives CASSEQGPQHF. The rearrangement joins TRBV2 to TRBJ1-5; a weak D match, TRBD1 (5 bases). Per germline, CDR1 SNHLY and CDR2 FYNNEI. The CDR3 contains 11 residues. Trimming took 2 bases from V and 9 from J, leaving 5 bases between them.